This is a list of T cell receptor beta chains from one sample in a study of shared T cell receptors in the human thymus. Sequenced by immunoSEQ multiplex PCR; TCRdb stores in-frame clones only, minus some. This sample has hundreds of thousands of clones; about 80% occur once, and the top ten carry more than 0.01%. Separately, the same data were catalogued under a study of human thymus T cells.

Sequences were obtained from thymocytes. The receptors were gathered from a boy younger than two with a congenital heart defect. CDR3s include the opening cysteine and the closing phenylalanine or tryptophan. The listing skips clone size in some rows; elsewhere it reads once, few, many or a size class.

>TRBJ2-1|TRBV27|-
CASTPGGNEQFF
>TRBJ1-5|TRBV6-1|-
CASETEYSNQPQHF
>TRBJ1-3|TRBV28|-
CASSLSRHLSSGNTIYF
>TRBJ2-7|TRBV28|once
CASSSQTGDLSYEQYF
>TRBJ2-3|TRBV29-1|-
CSVRGETSADTQYF
>TRBJ2-7|TRBV27|-
CASSLRGRGYEQYF
>TRBJ2-7|TRBV5-1|-
CASSLGDRDEQYF
>TRBJ2-7|TRBV6-6|once
CASSSPPGASYEQYF
>TRBJ2-3|TRBV5-4|-
CASSLGVPSGRELTDTQYF
>TRBJ2-5|TRBV10-3|-
CAISETGLAGDLRTQYF
>TRBJ1-4|TRBV29-1|-
CSVGGPTNEKLFF
>TRBJ2-1|TRBV4-3|once
CASSFRGTSGDNEQFF
>TRBJ2-2|TRBV7-9|-
CASSHGGGELFF
>TRBJ1-2|TRBV7-2|-
CASSPRTGENYGYTF
>TRBJ2-7|TRBV11-2|-
CASSWDRYETYEQYF
>TRBJ2-6|TRBV19|few
CASSPGSGANVLTF
>TRBJ2-1|TRBV5-4|-
CASSLFGRTSGYNEQFF
>TRBJ1-5|TRBV7-2|-
CASSQQSSNQPQHF
>TRBJ2-3|TRBV5-4|-
CASSLPGLAGPGPDTQYF
>TRBJ2-3|TRBV27|-
CASRSTRGRSTDTQYF
>TRBJ2-7|TRBV10-3|-
CAISESQRRTYEQYF
>TRBJ1-2|TRBV6-1|few
CAASSVNYGYTF
>TRBJ2-1|TRBV27|-
CASSSSLDNEQFF
>TRBJ1-4|TRBV6-6|-
CASTSQGEKLFF
>TRBJ2-2|TRBV7-6|-
CASRAWGEDTGELFF
>TRBJ1-5|TRBV20-1|-
CSASVNQPQHF
>TRBJ2-5|TRBV4-2|-
CASSQVGPGRGQGETQYF
>TRBJ1-3|TRBV5-1|-
CASSVLSGNTIYF
>TRBJ2-2|TRBV7-2|-
CASSFGGNTGELFF
>TRBJ2-1|TRBV6-1|once
CASSRSGTGLNEQFF
>TRBJ2-1|TRBV19|few
CASSIVGTSGRPGNEQFF
>TRBJ2-7|TRBV14|-
CASSREGREQYF
>TRBJ2-1|TRBV4-3|few
CASSQDGDRDHTSEQFF
>TRBJ1-4|TRBV23-1|-
CASGWDRDNEKLFF
>TRBJ2-7|TRBV4-1|-
CASSHAGGHYEQYF
>TRBJ2-5|TRBV29-1|-
CSVEAGEETQYF
>TRBJ1-2|TRBV6-6|once
CASSPRQSNYGYTF
>TRBJ2-1|TRBV27|-
CASRRPSSYNEQFF
>TRBJ2-7|TRBV2|-
CASSGGEFSYEQYF
>TRBJ2-5|TRBV7-9|few
CASSLVSTVQETQYF
>TRBJ2-7|TRBV11-2|once
CASSLGTSGPYEQYF
>TRBJ2-7|TRBV28|once
CASRIAGGPNEQYF
>TRBJ2-1|TRBV11-2|-
CASSLDQGTSGFNEQFF
>TRBJ1-1|TRBV6-5|-
CASRPPRVGTEAFF
>TRBJ2-7|TRBV7-9|few
CASSLAQGDRGRGEQYF
>TRBJ2-2|TRBV5-6|-
CASSLPGGKDYFGELFF
>TRBJ2-7|TRBV28|-
CTAGQGPYEQYF
>TRBJ2-5|TRBV4-1|few
CASSQSGEETQYF
>TRBJ1-1|TRBV11-2|-
CASSLVRGPEAFF
>TRBJ2-5|TRBV4-2|-
CASSHADYRETQYF
>TRBJ1-2|TRBV27|few
CASSFFGGHNYGYTF
>TRBJ2-7|TRBV2|-
CASSEPDTGRASGRVFYEQYF
>TRBJ2-2|TRBV18|once
CASSPPSASGTRGTGELFF
>TRBJ1-3|TRBV19|few
CASSRNRGTGNTIYF
>TRBJ2-3|TRBV19|-
CASSPPRGRETDTQYF